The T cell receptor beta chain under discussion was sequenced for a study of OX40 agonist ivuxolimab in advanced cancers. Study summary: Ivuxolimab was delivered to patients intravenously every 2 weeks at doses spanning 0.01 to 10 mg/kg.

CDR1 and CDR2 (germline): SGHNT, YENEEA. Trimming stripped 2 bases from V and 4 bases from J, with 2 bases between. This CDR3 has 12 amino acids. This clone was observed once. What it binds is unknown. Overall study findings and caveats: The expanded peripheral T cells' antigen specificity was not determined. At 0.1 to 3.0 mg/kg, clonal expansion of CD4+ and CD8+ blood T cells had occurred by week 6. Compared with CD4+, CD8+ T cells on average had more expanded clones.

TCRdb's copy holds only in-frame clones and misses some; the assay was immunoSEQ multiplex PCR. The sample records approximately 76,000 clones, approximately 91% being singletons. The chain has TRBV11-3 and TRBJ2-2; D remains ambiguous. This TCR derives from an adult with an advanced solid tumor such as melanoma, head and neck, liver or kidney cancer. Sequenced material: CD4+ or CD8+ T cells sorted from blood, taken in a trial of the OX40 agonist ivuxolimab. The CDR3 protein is CASSLPTGELFF. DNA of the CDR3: TGTGCCAGCAGCTTACCCACCGGGGAGCTGTTTTTT. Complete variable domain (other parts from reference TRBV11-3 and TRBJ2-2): EAGVVQSPRYKIIEKKQPVAFWCNPISGHNTLYWYLQNLGQGPELLIRYENEEAVDDSQLPKDRFSAERLKGVDSTLKIQPAELGDSAVYLCASSLPTGELFFGEGSRLTVL.